Presented here are 26 T cell receptor beta chains from one specimen sequenced in a study of regulatory T cells in long-lasting Graves disease (dated by TCRdb to about 2021). Libraries were constructed by multiplex PCR. Sequencing used an Illumina HiSeq 4000. iRepertoire HTBI primers and Arm-PCR amplification of CDR3 regions were used to construct TCR beta libraries. Clones were called with MiXCR by TCRdb after fastp trimmed the public reads at Q25, and only in-frame beta chains were retained. For every CDR3 protein sequence, its rows merge into one entry that carries the most common genes and DNA. This sample comprises around 250,000 distinct CDR3 sequences, roughly 18% of them detected only once. The ten largest clones add up to 22% of the sample. The sample's time point label, in plain terms: newly diagnosed GD, antithyroid drugs for less than 3 months. For both TCR sequencing and RNA sequencing, RNA was extracted from PBMCs using TRIzol.

The sequenced sample was peripheral blood mononuclear cells (PBMCs), obtained at new diagnosis, from a patient treated with antithyroid drugs. The origin of the receptors is a female donor with Graves disease.

This clonotype was observed a few times. V is TRBV27 and J is TRBJ1-1; D is unresolved. CDR1 is MNHEY, CDR2 SMNVEV, per germline (reference sequence). This CDR3 is built from 14 residues. The V and J ends lost 6 bases and 5 bases respectively, with 16 bases between them. CDR3 in amino acids: CASSPDTGGTEAFF. The CDR3 nucleotides are TGTGCCAGCAGCCCCGACACCGGAGGGACTGAAGCTTTCTTT.

This clonotype was counted at least ten times. V is TRBV7-2 and J is TRBJ2-1; D may be TRBD1 or TRBD2 (5 bases each). V dropped 5 bases and J dropped 3 bases, with 8 bases sitting between them. Per germline, CDR1 SGHTA and CDR2 FQGNSA. The CDR3 contains 13 residues. Here the CDR3 reads CASSGTIYNEQFF. The CDR3, as DNA: TGTGCCAGCAGCGGGACGATCTACAATGAGCAGTTCTTC. Filled out from reference TRBV7-2 and TRBJ2-1, the complete variable domain reads GAGVSQSPSNKVTEKGKDVELRCDPISGHTALYWYRQSLGQGLEFLIYFQGNSAPDKSGLPSDRFSAERTGGSVSTLTIQRTQQEDSAVYLCASSGTIYNEQFFGPGTRLTVL.

At least ten counts were recorded for this clonotype. CDR3: CASRVAGGMDEQFF. The CDR3 region has the DNA TGCGCCAGCAGGGTAGCGGGAGGTATGGATGAGCAGTTCTTC. This rearrangement joins TRBV10-2 to TRBJ2-1; 10 nucleotides align to TRBD2. V gave up 6 bases and J gave up 8 bases; unmatched junction bases: 7. The CDR3 extends over 14 amino acids. The germline V gene encodes CDR1 WSHSY and CDR2 SAAADI.

This clonotype has at least ten counts. J is TRBJ2-7 and V is TRBV4-1; 11 nucleotides match TRBD2. V shed 5 bases, J shed 2 bases, and the junction held 14 bases outside the gene matches. Germline loops: CDR1 MGHRA, CDR2 YSYEKL. This CDR3 is built from 18 residues. The CDR3 sequence is CASSGHSGRADPAYEQYF. CDR3 coding DNA: TGCGCCAGCAGCGGACATAGCGGGAGGGCCGATCCTGCCTACGAGCAGTACTTC.

In the case of this clonotype: Germline is not matched at one junction end, which may reflect a read error. The V call is TRBV4-2, the J call TRBJ2-1, with no clear D. Germline V gene sequence: CDR1 LGHNA, CDR2 YNFKEQ. The length of the CDR3 is 11 residues. Here the CDR3 DNA reads TGTGCCAGCAACCAACAAGCTGAGCAGTTCTTC. It yields the protein CASNQQAEQFF.

This clonotype has a handful of counts. The chain joins TRBV19 to TRBJ2-1; 8 nucleotides agree with TRBD1. With V trimmed by 6 bases and J by 0 bases, 1 base remained unmatched. This CDR3 has 14 amino acids. The germline V gene encodes CDR1 LNHDA and CDR2 SQIVND (reference sequence). The CDR3 DNA follows: TGTGCCAGTAGGGGACAGGTCTCCTACAATGAGCAGTTCTTC. Amino acid sequence: CASRGQVSYNEQFF.

This clonotype was counted many times. V usage is TRBV5-1 and J usage is TRBJ2-1, with 8 nucleotides matching TRBD2. Trimming cost V 0 bases and J 16 bases; bases outside gene matches: 15. Germline V gene data show CDR1 as SGHRS and CDR2 as YFSETQ. The CDR3 has 15 amino acids. CDR3: CASSLEGSGRGGQFF. CDR3 sequence (DNA): TGCGCCAGCAGCTTGGAGGGGAGCGGGAGAGGAGGGCAATTCTTC.

For this clonotype: This probably arose from a read error, given a far larger clone one base away. This sequence joins TRBV30 and TRBJ2-4; TRBD2 aligns across 8 bases. The germline CDR1 and CDR2 sequences are GTSNPN and SVGIG (reference sequence). CDR3 length: 14 amino acids. CDR3: CAGSAAGAYNEHFF. The CDR3 nucleotides read TGTGCCGGCTCGGCAGCGGGGGCCTACAATGAGCACTTCTTC.

This clonotype was observed many times. The chain carries TRBV24-1 and TRBJ2-5; the D gene could be TRBD1 or TRBD2 (5 bases each). Germline V gene sequence: CDR1 KGHDR, CDR2 SFDVKD. The CDR3 sequence is 15 residues long. V lost 4 bases and J 4 bases, leaving 15 bases between the germline ends. Here the CDR3 reads CATSDPGAKGETQYF. The DNA of the CDR3 is TGTGCCACCAGTGACCCCGGGGCCAAGGGAGAGACCCAGTACTTC.

For this clonotype: A read error is the likely source, as a far larger clone sits one nucleotide away. The genes are TRBV6-2 or TRBV6-3 and TRBJ2-7; no clear D. The CDR3 consists of 12 residues. In germline, CDR1 is MNHEY, CDR2 SVGEGT. The CDR3 region is CSSSVQSYEQYF. The DNA for the CDR3 is TGTTCCAGCAGTGTACAGAGCTACGAGCAGTACTTC.

This clonotype was counted many times. The genes are TRBV27 and TRBJ2-6; TRBD1 aligns across 8 bases. This CDR3 region has 15 residues. With V trimmed by 6 bases and J by 2 bases, 3 bases remained unmatched. Looked up from germline, CDR1 is MNHEY and CDR2 is SMNVEV (reference sequence). The CDR3 sequence: CASRKQGAGANVLTF. Here the CDR3 DNA reads TGTGCCAGCAGGAAACAGGGGGCTGGGGCCAACGTCCTGACTTTC.

The V gene is TRBV2, the J gene TRBJ2-5; a weak D match, TRBD2 (6 bases). This CDR3 spans 13 amino acids. Trimming removed 7 bases at V and 4 bases at J, with 13 bases between. CDR1 is SNHLY and CDR2 is FYNNEI in the germline V gene. This CDR3 is CASTSAIGETQYF. The CDR3 DNA reads as TGTGCCAGCACTAGCGCAATTGGAGAGACCCAGTACTTC. The whole variable domain, remainder taken from reference TRBV2 and TRBJ2-5, is EPEVTQTPSHQVTQMGQEVILRCVPISNHLYFYWYRQILGQKVEFLVSFYNNEISEKSEIFDDQFSVERPDGSNFTLKIRSTKLEDSAMYFCASTSAIGETQYFGPGTRLLVL.

This clonotype has at least ten counts. V gene TRBV30 combines with J gene TRBJ2-3; 7 positions match TRBD2. V lost 8 bases, J lost 3 bases, and 17 bases stayed unmatched. The germline CDR1 and CDR2 sequences are GTSNPN and SVGIG (reference sequence). This CDR3 has 16 amino acids. The CDR3 spells CALRRGSGMTTDTQYF. In DNA, the CDR3 is TGTGCCCTTAGGAGAGGGAGCGGGATGACGACAGATACGCAGTATTTT. Drawing the rest from reference TRBV30 and TRBJ2-3, the complete variable domain is SQTIHQWPATLVQPVGSPLSLECTVEGTSNPNLYWYRQAAGRGLQLLFYSVGIGQISSEVPQNLSASRPQDRQFILSSKKLLLSDSGFYLCALRRGSGMTTDTQYFGPGTRLTVL.

V gene TRBV16 combines with J gene TRBJ2-3; 7 bases are shared with TRBD1. Germline V gene sequence: CDR1 KGHSY, CDR2 FQNENV. V dropped 0 bases and J dropped 2; count of bases not matched to a gene: 5. This CDR3 is 16 amino acids long. The chain's CDR3 is CASSQSPGQATDTQYF. CDR3 bases: TGTGCCAGCAGCCAATCGCCCGGACAGGCCACAGATACGCAGTATTTT.

On this clonotype itself: The junction departs from germline at one end; a sequencing error may be responsible. This chain links TRBV11-3 with TRBJ2-3; unclear D gene. This CDR3 is built from 13 residues. Germline loops: CDR1 SGHNT, CDR2 YENEEA. CDR3 DNA: TGTACCAGCAGCTTAGATAGCACAGATACGCAGTATTTT. Encoded protein: CTSSLDSTDTQYF.

The table lists this clonotype with many counts. This sequence joins TRBV24-1 and TRBJ2-3; no clear D. CDR3 length: 16 amino acids. CDR1 KGHDR and CDR2 SFDVKD come from the germline V gene. Trimming shortened V by 0 bases and J by 0 bases, and 9 bases separated the two germline ends. Here the CDR3 reads CATSDLDSSSTDTQYF. CDR3 coding DNA: TGTGCCACCAGTGATTTGGATAGCAGTAGCACAGATACGCAGTATTTT.

This clonotype appeared many times. The CDR3 spells CASSEIGGLNTEAFF. CDR3 sequence (DNA): TGTGCCAGCAGTGAAATCGGGGGCTTGAACACTGAAGCTTTCTTT. The chain uses TRBV25-1 and TRBJ1-1, with a possible D match to TRBD1 (6 bases). The germline V gene encodes CDR1 MGHDK and CDR2 SYGVNS. Trimming shortened V by 2 bases and J by 0 bases, and 10 bases separated the two germline ends. This CDR3 spans 15 amino acids.

The chain combines TRBV2 with TRBJ2-7; D gene ambiguous. The CDR3 extends over 14 amino acids. Per the germline V gene, CDR1 is SNHLY and CDR2 is FYNNEI. With 8 bases removed from V and 3 bases from J, the gap between germline ends came to 17 bases. CDR3: CASEKGRAFYEQYF. In DNA form, the CDR3 reads TGTGCCAGCGAGAAGGGAAGGGCCTTCTACGAGCAGTACTTC.

This clonotype has more than one count but fewer than ten. The rearrangement joins TRBV10-1 to TRBJ2-7; 8 nucleotides match TRBD2. CDR1 is WNHNN, CDR2 SYGVQD, per germline (reference sequence). V lost 3 bases to trimming and J lost 7 bases; unmatched junction nucleotides: 8. This CDR3 has 14 amino acids. CDR3 amino acids: CASSDSGKAWEQYF. The CDR3 nucleotides read TGCGCCAGCAGTGATAGCGGGAAAGCGTGGGAGCAGTACTTC.

At least ten counts were recorded for this clonotype. This chain uses TRBV2 with TRBJ2-5; D not resolved. With 1 base removed from V and 4 bases from J, the gap between germline ends came to 10 bases. Per the germline V gene, CDR1 is SNHLY and CDR2 is FYNNEI. The CDR3 totals 14 residues. The DNA for the CDR3 is TGTGCCAGCAGTGAAGAAATAGTTGCAGAGACCCAGTACTTC. Amino acid sequence: CASSEEIVAETQYF.

This clonotype has a count of ten or more. V gene TRBV20-1 combines with J gene TRBJ2-1; D remains unclear. V gave up 7 bases and J gave up 6 bases, with 13 bases separating them. The CDR3 length is 12 residues. From germline, CDR1 is DFQATT and CDR2 SNEGSKA (reference sequence). In DNA, the CDR3 is TGCAGTGTAGCCGATCCGACCAATGAGCAGTTCTTC. It codes for CSVADPTNEQFF.

The chain couples TRBV14 to TRBJ2-7; the match to TRBD1 covers 9 bases. Germline-derived CDR1 and CDR2 are SGHDN and FVKESK. The V and J ends lost 9 bases and 6 bases, in that order; junction bases with no gene match: 9. CDR3 length equals 13 residues. The CDR3 nucleotides read TGTGCCAGTCGTCGGACAGGGGTCGGCGAGCAGTACTTC. This gives the protein CASRRTGVGEQYF.

The chain uses TRBV29-1 and TRBJ2-1; TRBD1 matches 8 bases. The CDR3 totals 15 residues. Trimming cost V 4 bases and J 6 bases; bases outside gene matches: 11. CDR1 is SQVTM and CDR2 is ANQGSEA in the germline V gene. This CDR3 reads CSVVGQVKTSNEQFF. DNA of the CDR3: TGCAGCGTTGTGGGACAGGTGAAGACGAGCAATGAGCAGTTCTTC.

This clonotype is a singleton in its sample. This sequence is one base from a far larger clone and is likely a read error. The chain links TRBV11-2 to TRBJ2-7, with TRBD2 as a possible D gene (5 bases). Germline V gene lookup returns CDR1 SGHAT and CDR2 FQNNGV. The germline V and J ends were trimmed by 0 bases and 3 bases, with 12 bases remaining between them. The CDR3 runs to 15 residues. The CDR3 here is CASSLEAEVFYEQYV. The CDR3 DNA reads TGTGCCAGCAGCTTAGAAGCGGAGGTGTTCTACGAGCAGTACGTC.

There are many counts of this clonotype. The chain employs TRBV20-1 and TRBJ1-1, with D hard to call. V lost 0 bases and J 1 base, leaving 15 bases between the germline ends. The CDR3 contains 16 residues. Germline lookup yields CDR1 DFQATT and CDR2 SNEGSKA (reference sequence). CDR3 sequence: CSARDPPAGENTEAFF. The CDR3 region has the DNA TGCAGTGCTAGAGATCCCCCCGCCGGAGAGAACACTGAAGCTTTCTTT.

The rearrangement links TRBV5-5 to TRBJ2-3; D is perhaps TRBD2 (6 bases). The CDR3 has 14 amino acids. V lost 3 bases and J lost 5, with 13 bases in between. Per the germline V gene, CDR1 is SGHKS and CDR2 is YYEKEE (reference sequence). The CDR3 DNA reads TGTGCCAGCAGCTCCCAGACTAGAGGAGATACGCAGTATTTT. This encodes CASSSQTRGDTQYF.